Shown below are 19 T cell receptor beta chains from a single sample sequenced in a study of identical twins. TCRdb redid the calling of the 5' RACE reads with MiXCR, one entry per CDR3 protein. The table includes some 500,000 distinct CDR3 sequences, approximately 15% detected once. The data also belong to a second study, concerning yellow fever vaccine responses in identical twins.

The material sequenced was CD4+ T cells sorted from blood. These receptor sequences come from a woman aged 18 to 35 in good health.

At least ten counts were recorded for this clonotype. This chain connects TRBV5-1 to TRBJ1-2; the D gene is possibly TRBD1 (5 bases). Germline CDR1 and CDR2: SGHRS and YFSETQ. This CDR3 contains 15 residues. Trimming stripped 3 bases from V and 6 bases from J, with 18 bases between. This CDR3 is CASSYGRVSAHGYTF. CDR3 sequence (DNA): TGCGCCAGCAGCTACGGCAGGGTCAGTGCCCATGGCTACACCTTC.

The chain couples TRBV9 to TRBJ2-6; the D gene is possibly TRBD1 (6 bases). Trimming removed 3 bases at V and 0 bases at J, with 13 bases between. The V gene's germline CDR1 is SGDLS and CDR2 YYNGEE. This CDR3 spans 17 amino acids. The CDR3 loop is CASSERTAFSGANVLTF. The CDR3 nucleotides are TGTGCCAGCAGCGAGAGGACAGCTTTCTCTGGGGCCAACGTCCTGACTTTC.

The chain is built from TRBV20-1 and TRBJ2-7; D might be TRBD1 or TRBD2, each matching 5 bases. This CDR3 comprises 14 residues. The ends were cut back, 6 bases at V and 2 bases at J, with 17 bases in the middle. Germline CDR1 is DFQATT and CDR2 is SNEGSKA (reference sequence). CDR3 DNA sequence: TGCAGTGCCCAATGGGACCGCAGCCCCTACGAGCAGTACTTC. It encodes CSAQWDRSPYEQYF.

This chain links TRBV29-1 with TRBJ1-5; D unclear. The V gene's germline CDR1 is SQVTM and CDR2 ANQGSEA. The length of the CDR3 is 14 residues. The V and J ends lost 4 bases and 4 bases respectively, with 14 bases between them. The CDR3 DNA reads TGCAGCGTTGCACAGTCGGGCAGTAATCAGCCCCAGCATTTT. It specifies CSVAQSGSNQPQHF.

This clonotype was seen ten or more times. The CDR3 reads CASSPARLGDYYGYTF. In DNA, the CDR3 is TGCGCCAGCAGCCCTGCCCGACTGGGAGATTACTATGGCTACACCTTC. The chain uses TRBV5-1 and TRBJ1-2; no reliable D call. CDR3 size: 16 residues. V was pared by 4 bases and J by 3 bases, with 19 bases between. Per germline, CDR1 SGHRS and CDR2 YFSETQ.

This clonotype was picked up a small number of times. The chain has TRBV5-1 and TRBJ2-5; a weak D match, TRBD1 (8 bases). CDR3 length: 15 amino acids. V was clipped by 4 bases and J by 1 base, with 14 bases between them. The germline gives CDR1 SGHRS, CDR2 YFSETQ. CDR3 coding DNA: TGCGCCAGCAGCCAGGGGGGGACAGGCCAAGAGACCCAGTACTTC. Protein sequence: CASSQGGTGQETQYF.

This clonotype has more than one count but fewer than ten. The rearrangement links TRBV19 to TRBJ2-7; D gene uncertain. Between the trimmed V and J ends, which lost 1 base and 2 bases, there was a span of 9 bases. The germline V gene encodes CDR1 LNHDA and CDR2 SQIVND (reference sequence). CDR3 length equals 14 residues. The CDR3 is CASSIGMVAYEQYF. The CDR3 DNA reads as TGTGCCAGTAGTATAGGGATGGTCGCCTACGAGCAGTACTTC.

The chain combines TRBV3-1 with TRBJ2-1, with 8 bases identical to TRBD1. This CDR3 region has 12 residues. Germline trimming cut 6 bases from V and 10 bases from J; bases unmatched to any gene: 5. The V gene's germline CDR1 is LGHDT and CDR2 YNNKEL (reference sequence). The CDR3 spells CASRLTGGEQFF. The CDR3 DNA reads TGTGCCAGCAGGCTCACAGGGGGAGAGCAGTTCTTC.

This clonotype was found many times. The chain couples TRBV7-2 to TRBJ2-1, with TRBD2 matching 8 bases. The V segment lost 4 bases and the J segment 2 bases; nucleotides outside the gene matches: 7. This CDR3 region has 16 residues. In germline, CDR1 is SGHTA, CDR2 FQGNSA. DNA of the CDR3: TGTGCCAGCAGCTCCCAGACTAGCGCCACCTACAATGAGCAGTTCTTC. The encoded protein is CASSSQTSATYNEQFF.

A few counts support this clonotype. This chain joins TRBV4-1 and TRBJ2-2; D possibly corresponds to TRBD2 (6 bases). The CDR3 is 15 residues long. Trimming pared 6 bases from V and 0 bases from J, leaving 11 bases between. Germline CDR1 is MGHRA and CDR2 is YSYEKL. The CDR3 DNA reads as TGCGCCAGCAGTTCTGGAGGGTCGAACACCGGGGAGCTGTTTTTT. Its translation is CASSSGGSNTGELFF.

This clonotype was recorded a few times. The J gene is TRBJ2-7, the V gene TRBV6-2 or TRBV6-3, with D possibly matching TRBD2 (6 bases). Deletions cut 7 bases from V and 2 bases from J, with 18 bases between. Looked up from germline, CDR1 is MNHEY and CDR2 is SVGEGT. The CDR3 sequence is 15 residues long. Written as DNA, the CDR3 is TGTGCCAGCAAACAGGAAAAGACTAGAACCTACGAGCAGTACTTC. It codes for CASKQEKTRTYEQYF.

A few counts support this clonotype. This sequence joins TRBV20-1 and TRBJ2-7, with 10 bases identical to TRBD2. The J segment lost 4 bases and the V segment lost 6 bases, leaving 12 bases of the junction unmatched. The V gene's germline CDR1 is DFQATT and CDR2 SNEGSKA (reference sequence). The CDR3 has 15 residues. CDR3 residues: CSAQSSSGRRYEQYF. CDR3 coding DNA: TGCAGTGCGCAATCCTCTAGCGGGAGACGGTACGAGCAGTACTTC.

The J gene is TRBJ2-1, the V gene TRBV5-1; no reliable D call. Germline V gives CDR1 SGHRS, CDR2 YFSETQ. The CDR3 contains 13 residues. V lost 0 bases to trimming and J lost 9 bases, with 10 bases between them. The CDR3 DNA reads as TGCGCCAGCAGCTTGGACTACCCTGGTGAGCAGTTCTTC. Translating it yields CASSLDYPGEQFF.

The rearrangement joins TRBV6-1 to TRBJ2-1, with a weak D call TRBD2 (5 bases). The germline CDR1 and CDR2 sequences are MNHNS and SASEGT. CDR3 length: 15 amino acids. Trimming shortened V by 4 bases and J by 0 bases, and 10 bases separated the two germline ends. The CDR3 coding sequence is TGTGCCAGCAGTGGGACTCCCAGCTCCTACAATGAGCAGTTCTTC. Translated: CASSGTPSSYNEQFF.

This clonotype was found a few times. The junction departs from germline at one end; a sequencing error may be responsible. The J gene is TRBJ1-5, the V gene TRBV6-1, with D possibly being TRBD1 (6 bases). CDR3 length: 15 residues. The germline gives CDR1 MNHNS, CDR2 SASEGT. CDR3 residues: CASREGGRNNQPQHF. The CDR3 nucleotides are TGTGCCAGCAGAGAAGGGGGAAGGAACAATCAGCCCCAGCATTTT.

This rearrangement joins TRBV5-1 to TRBJ1-1, with D perhaps matching TRBD1 (6 bases). With 4 bases removed from V and 1 base from J, the gap between germline ends came to 14 bases. The V gene's germline CDR1 is SGHRS and CDR2 YFSETQ. There are 15 residues in the CDR3. The CDR3 DNA is TGCGCCAGCAGCAAGGACAGAATAACGAACACTGAAGCTTTCTTT. Encoded protein: CASSKDRITNTEAFF. The full variable domain, completed using reference TRBV5-1 and TRBJ1-1, is KAGVTQTPRYLIKTRGQQVTLSCSPISGHRSVSWYQQTPGQGLQFLFEYFSETQRNKGNFPGRFSGRQFSNSRSEMNVSTLELGDSALYLCASSKDRITNTEAFFGQGTRLTVV.

J is TRBJ1-1 and V is TRBV5-1; D is undetermined. CDR3 length: 14 amino acids. The V gene lost 7 bases and the J gene lost 0 bases, with 13 bases spanning the gap. Germline-derived CDR1 and CDR2 are SGHRS and YFSETQ. The CDR3, as DNA: TGCGCCAGCCAAAGGTCACCAATGAACACTGAAGCTTTCTTT. It encodes CASQRSPMNTEAFF.

The sample holds a few counts of this clonotype. This chain joins TRBV2 and TRBJ2-1; D possibly uses TRBD1 or TRBD2 (6 bases each). Germline loops: CDR1 SNHLY, CDR2 FYNNEI. Trimming shortened V by 8 bases and J by 7 bases, and 15 bases separated the two germline ends. The CDR3 is made up of 13 amino acids. The CDR3 here is CASGGQGGNEQFF. The CDR3 bases are TGTGCCAGCGGGGGGCAAGGGGGAAATGAGCAGTTCTTC.

This rearrangement joins TRBV7-2 to TRBJ2-7, with TRBD1 matching 10 bases. The germline V gene has CDR1 SGHTA and CDR2 FQGNSA. The J segment lost 6 bases and the V segment lost 2 bases, leaving 4 bases of the junction unmatched. This CDR3 contains 14 residues. Written as DNA, the CDR3 is TGTGCCAGCAGCTTAATGAGACAGGGGGCCGAGCAGTACTTC. Translation gives CASSLMRQGAEQYF.